These 18 T cell receptor beta chains were all obtained from the same sample, sequenced in a study of blood T cell repertoires in COVID-19. The data were produced by immunoSEQ multiplex PCR, yet TCRdb's version contains in-frame clones alone and is incomplete. The table includes 110,000 to 150,000 clones, 80% detected once. The sequencing sample was made of peripheral blood. Every receptor here comes from a woman aged 50 to 60 with acute or convalescent COVID-19.

As DNA, the CDR3 is TGCAGCGGGGGCGGACAGATCGGCTACACCTTC. Translated, it gives CSGGGQIGYTF. The genes are TRBV29-1 and TRBJ1-2; possible D gene TRBD1, 6 bases. Between the trimmed V and J ends, which lost 7 bases and 8 bases, there was a span of 14 bases. Germline-derived CDR1 and CDR2 are SQVTM and ANQGSEA. The CDR3 contains 11 residues.

The V gene is TRBV10-2, the J gene TRBJ1-1; no clear D. The CDR3 is made up of 13 amino acids. The germline CDR1 and CDR2 sequences are WSHSY and SAAADI. V dropped 7 bases and J dropped 1 base, with 10 bases sitting between them. The CDR3 spells CASKAQTNTEAFF. The CDR3 DNA follows: TGCGCCAGCAAAGCACAGACGAACACTGAAGCTTTCTTT.

This clone was seen once. The J gene is TRBJ2-3, the V gene TRBV5-1; TRBD2 matches 13 bases. The junction had 3 bases not matched to a gene; V was cut back by 3 bases and J by 2 bases. The germline CDR1 and CDR2 sequences are SGHRS and YFSETQ. The CDR3 contains 16 residues. CDR3 DNA: TGCGCCAGCAGCTCAGGACTAGCGGGGGTCACAGATACGCAGTATTTT. Its translation is CASSSGLAGVTDTQYF.

This clone was found a few times. This chain links TRBV6-5 with TRBJ1-1; 8 bases are shared with TRBD1. The ends lost 5 bases at V and 10 bases at J; junction bases unmatched: 12. Germline V gene lookup returns CDR1 MNHEY and CDR2 SVGAGI. There are 14 residues in the CDR3. CDR3 DNA: TGTGCCAGCAGTAGCGATAGGACAGGGTCTAGAGCTTTCTTT. Translated, it gives CASSSDRTGSRAFF.

The J gene is TRBJ2-7, the V gene TRBV5-1; D is unclear. CDR3 length: 14 amino acids. Germline lookup yields CDR1 SGHRS and CDR2 YFSETQ. Trimming took off 2 bases at V and 4 bases at J, with 13 bases between the two ends. The chain's CDR3 is CASSLGQVKYEQYF. CDR3 DNA: TGCGCCAGCAGCTTAGGCCAGGTTAAGTACGAGCAGTACTTC.

This clone was seen a few times. The CDR3 DNA follows: TGCAGTGCGAGTCCGGGAATTGAAGCTTTCTTT. The encoded protein is CSASPGIEAFF. The V call is TRBV20-1, the J call TRBJ1-1; no clear D gene. V dropped 6 bases and J dropped 7 bases, with 12 bases sitting between them. Germline CDR1 and CDR2: DFQATT and SNEGSKA (reference sequence). This CDR3 has 11 amino acids.

This chain joins TRBV11-2 and TRBJ1-1, with a tentative D call TRBD1 (5 bases). CDR1 is SGHAT, CDR2 FQNNGV, per germline. V was shortened by 4 bases and J by 0 bases, with 12 bases between the two germline ends. CDR3 length: 15 residues. The CDR3: CASSSIGALNTEAFF. The CDR3, as DNA: TGTGCCAGCAGCTCCATTGGGGCCCTGAACACTGAAGCTTTCTTT. Combining the CDR3 with reference TRBV11-2 and TRBJ1-1 gives the whole variable domain EAGVAQSPRYKIIEKRQSVAFWCNPISGHATLYWYQQILGQGPKLLIQFQNNGVVDDSQLPKDRFSAERLKGVDSTLKIQPAKLEDSAVYLCASSSIGALNTEAFFGQGTRLTVV.

This chain uses TRBV19 with TRBJ1-5; TRBD1 matches 9 bases. V lost 5 bases, J lost 9 bases, and 14 bases stayed unmatched. Germline V gives CDR1 LNHDA, CDR2 SQIVND (reference sequence). CDR3 length: 16 amino acids. CDR3 amino acids: CASSQPGQGQIWPQHF. The DNA for the CDR3 is TGTGCCAGTAGTCAGCCGGGACAGGGTCAAATATGGCCCCAGCATTTT. The variable domain in full, with the rest retrieved from reference TRBV19 and TRBJ1-5, is DGGITQSPKYLFRKEGQNVTLSCEQNLNHDAMYWYRQDPGQGLRLIYYSQIVNDFQKGDIAEGYSVSREKKESFPLTVTSAQKNPTAFYLCASSQPGQGQIWPQHFGDGTRLSIL.

The genes are TRBV6-1 and TRBJ1-3, with TRBD1 as a possible D gene (5 bases). Per the germline V gene, CDR1 is MNHNS and CDR2 is SASEGT. Deletions cut 2 bases from V and 0 bases from J, with 14 bases between. This CDR3 region has 17 residues. The CDR3: CASSEYGTGSSGNTIYF. The CDR3 DNA is TGTGCCAGCAGTGAATACGGTACAGGAAGCTCTGGAAACACCATATATTTT.

The chain links TRBV29-1 to TRBJ1-2; D uncertain. In germline, CDR1 is SQVTM, CDR2 ANQGSEA. The ends were cut back, 6 bases at V and 5 bases at J, with 10 bases in the middle. There are 11 residues in the CDR3. The CDR3 spells CSVAPQYGYTF. CDR3 bases: TGCAGCGTCGCTCCTCAGTATGGCTACACCTTC. The full variable domain, its missing parts supplied by reference TRBV29-1 and TRBJ1-2, is SAVISQKPSRDICQRGTSLTIQCQVDSQVTMMFWYRQQPGQSLTLIATANQGSEATYESGFVIDKFPISRPNLTFSTLTVSNMSPEDSSIYLCSVAPQYGYTFGSGTRLTVV.

This clone occurred a few times. The chain recombines TRBV2 with TRBJ2-2; possible D gene TRBD1, 6 bases. CDR1 and CDR2 (germline): SNHLY, FYNNEI. Trimming pared 8 bases from V and 6 bases from J, leaving 19 bases between. The CDR3 runs to 15 residues. In DNA, the CDR3 is TGTGCCAGCTCCCAACCAGGGGCCATTTCCGGGGAGCTGTTTTTT. This codes for CASSQPGAISGELFF.

The chain employs TRBV29-1 and TRBJ1-1; D possibly corresponds to TRBD1 (5 bases). The CDR3 consists of 12 residues. Per the germline V gene, CDR1 is SQVTM and CDR2 is ANQGSEA. Trimming took off 7 bases at V and 7 bases at J, with 16 bases between the two ends. The CDR3 DNA sequence: TGCAGCGGTGGGGCGGTGGATGGTGAAGCTTTCTTT. Protein sequence: CSGGAVDGEAFF.

This chain joins TRBV27 and TRBJ1-5; D unresolved. Germline CDR1 MNHEY, CDR2 SMNVEV (reference sequence). The CDR3 is 16 amino acids. Trimming took 3 bases from V and 7 from J, leaving 19 bases between them. The CDR3 bases are TGTGCCAGCAGTTTTTCCGGCAAAGGAGGAGAACAGCCCCAGCATTTT. Its protein product is CASSFSGKGGEQPQHF.

This clone was seen only a few times. The J gene is TRBJ2-1, the V gene TRBV20-1; weak D call: TRBD1 (5 bases). The germline CDR1 and CDR2 sequences are DFQATT and SNEGSKA (reference sequence). Trimming left V 5 bases short and J 8 bases short, with 10 bases between. The CDR3 has 11 residues. The CDR3 loop reads CSAQRGYEQFF. Written as DNA, the CDR3 is TGCAGTGCTCAAAGGGGCTATGAGCAGTTCTTC.

The genes are TRBV4-2 and TRBJ1-4, with 9 bases that match TRBD1. This CDR3 region has 18 residues. Trimming at V came to 0 bases and at J to 5 bases, leaving 10 bases not matched to a gene. Germline CDR1 LGHNA, CDR2 YNFKEQ. The CDR3: CASSQDSWRGTGNEKLFF. CDR3 DNA sequence: TGTGCCAGCAGCCAAGATTCGTGGAGGGGGACAGGGAATGAAAAACTGTTTTTT.

This clone was counted only a few times. This chain uses TRBV19 with TRBJ2-2; 9 bases agree with TRBD1. Germline lookup yields CDR1 LNHDA and CDR2 SQIVND (reference sequence). The CDR3 has 15 amino acids. With 1 base clipped from V and 3 bases from J, the junction kept 0 bases outside the gene matches. The CDR3 loop is CASSIGDRDTGELFF. In DNA, the CDR3 is TGTGCCAGTAGTATAGGGGACAGGGACACCGGGGAGCTGTTTTTT.

This clone was recorded only once. The chain recombines TRBV6-6 with TRBJ2-7, with D possibly being TRBD1 (5 bases). Germline V gene data show CDR1 as MNHNY and CDR2 as SVGAGI (reference sequence). CDR3 length: 15 residues. Trimming took off 2 bases at V and 0 bases at J, with 11 bases between the two ends. CDR3 in DNA: TGTGCCAGCAGTTACGCAGGGATTGGCTCCTACGAGCAGTACTTC. This codes for CASSYAGIGSYEQYF.

This clone was seen only a few times. This chain links TRBV28 with TRBJ2-7; tentative D call: TRBD1 (5 bases). The CDR3 consists of 15 residues. Germline V gene lookup returns CDR1 MDHEN and CDR2 SYDVKM. V was pared by 3 bases and J by 3 bases, with 15 bases between. The CDR3 spells CASSLPNQGFYEQYF. CDR3 coding DNA: TGTGCCAGCAGTTTGCCCAATCAGGGATTCTACGAGCAGTACTTC. The variable domain in full, completed from reference TRBV28 and TRBJ2-7, reads DVKVTQSSRYLVKRTGEKVFLECVQDMDHENMFWYRQDPGLGLRLIYFSYDVKMKEKGDIPEGYSVSREKKERFSLILESASTNQTSMYLCASSLPNQGFYEQYFGPGTRLTVT.